Following are 30 T cell receptor beta chains from one sample sequenced in a study of vaccination and CD4 T cells after COVID-19. For these TCRs, the target antigens are not known. The Oncomine TCR Beta short-read assay was what sequenced the DNA obtained from cultured CD4+ T cells. From the PCR reads, TCRdb called clonotypes with MiXCR, one entry per CDR3 protein. This table has fewer than 4,500 distinct CDR3 sequences, 35% to 55% appearing once. Stated treatment: approximately nine-day PBMC culture with coronavirus spike peptide pools or control peptides (ViraFEST assay). The sample consisted of CD4+ T cells from blood, cultured in vitro. These receptors were collected from a human donor who had recovered from COVID-19.

The chain combines TRBV10-3 with TRBJ2-2, with D unclear. Per the germline V gene, CDR1 is ENHRY and CDR2 is SYGVKD. The V end lost 6 bases, the J end lost 5 bases, and 10 bases lay between the germline ends. The CDR3 runs 13 residues. In DNA, the CDR3 is TGTGCCATCAGGCCCCTTGAAACCGGGGAGCTGTTTTTT. Translated: CAIRPLETGELFF.

This clonotype turned up a few times. The V gene is TRBV7-2, the J gene TRBJ1-2; 9 bases agree with TRBD1. Germline V gene data show CDR1 as SGHTA and CDR2 as FQGNSA. Trimming took 4 bases from V and 3 from J; bases not matched to a gene: 12. The CDR3 spans 17 residues. The CDR3 coding sequence is TGTGCCAGCAGCTCAACCCTCGGACAGGGGTGGTACTATGGCTACACCTTC. Its protein product is CASSSTLGQGWYYGYTF.

This sequence joins TRBV5-4 and TRBJ1-1; 9 bases match TRBD1. The CDR3 sequence is 15 residues long. The V and J ends lost 4 bases and 3 bases, in that order; junction bases with no gene match: 7. In germline, CDR1 is SGHNT, CDR2 YYREEE (reference sequence). This CDR3 is CASSPGQGYDTEAFF. The CDR3 region has the DNA TGTGCCAGCAGCCCCGGACAGGGGTACGACACTGAAGCTTTCTTT.

The V and J genes are TRBV7-3 and TRBJ2-1; D is ambiguous. Deletions cut 1 base from V and 3 bases from J, with 16 bases between. There are 17 residues in the CDR3. Germline-derived CDR1 and CDR2 are SGHTA and FQGTGA. The chain's CDR3 is CASSLKSWVERYNEQFF. The CDR3 region has the DNA TGTGCCAGCAGCTTAAAGTCTTGGGTTGAGCGCTACAATGAGCAGTTCTTC.

This chain links TRBV19 with TRBJ1-5; D is perhaps TRBD1 (5 bases). In germline, CDR1 is LNHDA, CDR2 SQIVND (reference sequence). Trimming removed 3 bases from V and 5 bases from J, with 8 bases in between. The CDR3 has 13 amino acids. The CDR3 coding sequence is TGTGCCAGTAGTATGGGCAGGGATCAGCCCCAGCATTTT. This translates into CASSMGRDQPQHF.

The V gene is TRBV10-3, the J gene TRBJ2-5; 12 positions match TRBD1. The CDR3 length is 15 residues. V lost 5 bases, J lost 5 bases, and 6 bases stayed unmatched. From germline, CDR1 is ENHRY and CDR2 SYGVKD. The CDR3 spells CAISMGQGALETQYF. In DNA form, the CDR3 reads TGTGCCATCAGTATGGGACAGGGGGCCCTTGAGACCCAGTACTTC.

The chain combines TRBV15 with TRBJ1-4; 8 bases match TRBD1. Looked up from germline, CDR1 is LNHNV and CDR2 is YYDKDF (reference sequence). The CDR3 is 14 amino acids. Losses at the gene ends were 8 bases for V and 5 bases for J; bases not matched to a gene: 7. The CDR3 spells CATGSDRANEKLFF. In DNA form, the CDR3 reads TGTGCCACCGGGTCGGACAGGGCCAATGAAAAACTGTTTTTT.

The chain carries TRBV2 and TRBJ2-3, with 9 bases fitting TRBD2. There are 16 residues in the CDR3. The V segment lost 2 bases and the J segment 4 bases; nucleotides outside the gene matches: 7. CDR1 is SNHLY, CDR2 FYNNEI, per germline. CDR3 residues: CASSELRRGGPDTQYF. The CDR3 coding sequence is TGTGCCAGCAGTGAACTTCGGCGGGGGGGGCCAGATACGCAGTATTTT.

V usage is TRBV11-2 and J usage is TRBJ2-4, with TRBD1 matching 8 bases. Trimming at V came to 10 bases and at J to 2 bases, leaving 7 bases not matched to a gene. The CDR3 extends over 14 amino acids. Per germline, CDR1 SGHAT and CDR2 FQNNGV. CDR3 loop: CATNPRGPKNIQYF. The CDR3 DNA is TGTGCCACCAACCCCAGGGGGCCCAAAAACATTCAGTACTTC.

This clonotype was detected a few times. This chain uses TRBV11-3 with TRBJ2-5; possibly TRBD2 for D (6 bases). This CDR3 is 14 amino acids long. The germline CDR1 and CDR2 sequences are SGHNT and YENEEA. Deletions cut 1 base from V and 5 bases from J, with 11 bases between. The CDR3: CASSLVGGRETQYF. In DNA, the CDR3 is TGTGCCAGCAGCTTAGTGGGAGGAAGGGAGACCCAGTACTTC.

The table lists this clonotype with a few counts. The chain links TRBV4-3 to TRBJ1-2; 8 bases align to TRBD1. The CDR3 runs 17 residues. CDR1 and CDR2 from the germline V gene are LGHNA and YSLEER. The ends lost 0 bases at V and 8 bases at J; junction bases unmatched: 14. This CDR3 reads CASSQDSILPGGWGYTF. The CDR3 bases are TGCGCCAGCAGCCAAGATTCAATTCTGCCAGGGGGCTGGGGCTACACCTTC.

This clonotype was seen a few times. The rearrangement uses TRBV20-1 and TRBJ1-6; D is perhaps TRBD1 (5 bases). Trimming stripped 0 bases from V and 7 bases from J, with 19 bases between. Germline assignment: CDR1 DFQATT and CDR2 SNEGSKA (reference sequence). The length of the CDR3 is 17 residues. The CDR3 loop reads CSARDPGSTALNSPLHF. Written as DNA, the CDR3 is TGCAGTGCTAGAGACCCCGGATCGACAGCCTTGAATTCACCCCTCCACTTT.

In its sample, this clonotype was seen a few times. The V call is TRBV27, the J call TRBJ1-5; tentatively, D is TRBD1 (6 bases). The CDR3 is 14 amino acids. Germline V gene sequence: CDR1 MNHEY, CDR2 SMNVEV (reference sequence). V shed 6 bases and J shed 3 bases, with 12 bases lying between them. CDR3 DNA sequence: TGTGCCAGCAGACAGCGGGGGCTCAATCAGCCCCAGCATTTT. Protein product: CASRQRGLNQPQHF.

There are a few counts of this clonotype. V and J are TRBV6-5 and TRBJ1-2; D might be TRBD1 (5 bases). CDR1 MNHEY and CDR2 SVGAGI come from the germline V gene. V shed 4 bases and J shed 4 bases, with 22 bases lying between them. The CDR3 sequence is 17 residues long. CDR3 sequence reads: CASSSRASGLRGYGYTF. CDR3 sequence (DNA): TGTGCCAGCAGTTCCAGGGCTTCAGGGTTAAGAGGCTATGGCTACACCTTC.

The chain carries TRBV24-1 and TRBJ1-2; possible D gene TRBD1, 5 bases. Trimming left V 3 bases short and J 4 bases short, with 17 bases between. CDR1 and CDR2 (germline): KGHDR, SFDVKD. The CDR3 spans 16 residues. The CDR3 sequence: CATSDATAKSFYGYTF. The CDR3 nucleotides are TGTGCCACCAGTGATGCGACAGCCAAATCTTTCTATGGCTACACCTTC.

J is TRBJ2-1 and V is TRBV15, with 9 nucleotides matching TRBD2. CDR3 length: 16 residues. The J segment lost 1 base and the V segment lost 4 bases, leaving 5 bases of the junction unmatched. Germline lookup yields CDR1 LNHNV and CDR2 YYDKDF (reference sequence). Here the CDR3 reads CATSTLAGESYNEQFF. DNA of the CDR3: TGTGCCACCAGCACATTAGCGGGAGAATCCTACAATGAGCAGTTCTTC.

V usage is TRBV20-1 and J usage is TRBJ2-6; D possibly corresponds to TRBD2 (5 bases). Looked up from germline, CDR1 is DFQATT and CDR2 is SNEGSKA (reference sequence). V gave up 4 bases and J gave up 1 base, with 8 bases separating them. The CDR3 runs 14 residues. The DNA for the CDR3 is TGCAGTGCTAAACAGCGGTCTGGGGCCAACGTCCTGACTTTC. It translates to CSAKQRSGANVLTF.

V and J are TRBV12-3 or TRBV12-4 and TRBJ1-2, with 10 positions matching TRBD1. This CDR3 has 13 amino acids. V dropped 5 bases and J dropped 8; count of bases not matched to a gene: 5. The CDR3 protein is CASSPGTGVGYTF. The DNA of the CDR3 is TGTGCCAGCAGTCCCGGGACAGGGGTCGGCTACACCTTC.

In its sample, this clonotype was seen a few times. The chain has TRBV11-3 and TRBJ1-1, with 7 bases lining up with TRBD1. CDR3 length: 15 amino acids. The V segment lost 2 bases and the J segment 5 bases; nucleotides outside the gene matches: 8. The germline CDR1 and CDR2 sequences are SGHNT and YENEEA. The CDR3 DNA reads as TGTGCCAGCAGCTTAACACAGGGGAGAGGGACTGAAGCTTTCTTT. Its protein is CASSLTQGRGTEAFF.

Notes on this clonotype: At one of its ends the junction is not consistent with the germline gene, which may arise from a read error. The V call is TRBV6-1, the J call TRBJ2-7; maybe TRBD1 (5 bases). Germline V lookup: CDR1 MNHNS, CDR2 SASEGT. CDR3 size: 10 residues. The CDR3 here is CASSEGAQYF. The CDR3 DNA reads TGTGCCAGCAGCGAAGGGGCTCAGTACTTC.

Of note for this clonotype: A read error may produce the germline difference seen at one junction end. The V call is TRBV24-1, the J call TRBJ2-1; 10 bases fit TRBD2. Germline lookup yields CDR1 KGHDR and CDR2 SFDVKD. This CDR3 has 16 residues. The CDR3 here is CVTSDHQASGSNEQFF. The CDR3 nucleotides read TGTGTCACCAGTGACCACCAGGCTAGCGGGAGCAATGAGCAGTTCTTC.

The rearrangement links TRBV7-8 to TRBJ1-1; D is uncertain. Germline V CDR1 and CDR2: SGHVS, FQNEAQ. The V gene lost 5 bases and the J gene lost 1 base, with 11 bases spanning the gap. The CDR3 has 14 residues. In nucleotides, the CDR3 is TGTGCCAGCAGCCCGAGGGAGGGGAACACTGAAGCTTTCTTT. Its protein is CASSPREGNTEAFF.

The table lists this clonotype with a few counts. The J gene is TRBJ2-3, the V gene TRBV24-1, with a weak D call TRBD1 (6 bases). There are 15 residues in the CDR3. Germline values: CDR1 KGHDR, CDR2 SFDVKD. Trimming shortened V by 3 bases and J by 1 base, and 10 bases separated the two germline ends. The chain's CDR3 is CATSDPGQGTDTQYF. The CDR3 DNA follows: TGTGCCACCAGTGATCCGGGACAAGGCACAGATACGCAGTATTTT.

The chain has TRBV2 and TRBJ1-1, with a tentative D call TRBD1 (6 bases). V lost 5 bases to trimming and J lost 0 bases, with 10 bases between them. Germline V lookup: CDR1 SNHLY, CDR2 FYNNEI. This CDR3 comprises 14 residues. The CDR3, as DNA: TGTGCCAGCAGTCGGACAGCTATGAACACTGAAGCTTTCTTT. Its translation: CASSRTAMNTEAFF.

V is TRBV20-1 and J is TRBJ2-3; D is unresolved. Trimming left V 1 base short and J 1 base short, with 6 bases between. CDR1 is DFQATT and CDR2 is SNEGSKA in the germline V gene (reference sequence). CDR3 length: 13 residues. CDR3 nucleotides: TGCAGTGCTAGAGTCGGCGGCACAGATACGCAGTATTTT. It is translated as CSARVGGTDTQYF.

The V call is TRBV20-1, the J call TRBJ2-1; D gene unclear. Per the germline V gene, CDR1 is DFQATT and CDR2 is SNEGSKA (reference sequence). This CDR3 region has 13 residues. V was clipped by 6 bases and J by 0 bases, with 9 bases between them. The CDR3 DNA sequence: TGCAGTGCAGGAGAGAGCTCCTACAATGAGCAGTTCTTC. As protein: CSAGESSYNEQFF.

The chain combines TRBV4-2 with TRBJ1-2; D might be TRBD1 (5 bases). Trimming left V 0 bases short and J 4 bases short, with 9 bases between. This CDR3 spans 14 amino acids. Germline CDR1 and CDR2: LGHNA and YNFKEQ. In DNA, the CDR3 is TGTGCCAGCAGCCAAGACAGGGTGAGCTATGGCTACACCTTC. Translated: CASSQDRVSYGYTF.

The chain has TRBV7-3 and TRBJ2-1; TRBD2 matches at 11 bases. The CDR3 is made up of 16 amino acids. V shed 3 bases, J shed 5 bases, and the junction held 6 bases outside the gene matches. CDR1 SGHTA and CDR2 FQGTGA come from the germline V gene. The CDR3 region has the DNA TGTGCCAGCAGCTTGGCCGGGACTAGCGGCAACAATGAGCAGTTCTTC. Protein: CASSLAGTSGNNEQFF.

This chain links TRBV27 with TRBJ2-5; D is unclear. Germline V gene sequence: CDR1 MNHEY, CDR2 SMNVEV (reference sequence). V was pared by 4 bases and J by 5 bases, with 8 bases between. The CDR3 consists of 12 residues. This CDR3 is CASSSSRETQYF. DNA for the CDR3: TGTGCCAGCAGTTCCTCGCGGGAGACCCAGTACTTC.

This clonotype was observed once. J is TRBJ1-2 and V is TRBV20-1, with D possibly TRBD1 on 6 matching bases. Germline V lookup: CDR1 DFQATT, CDR2 SNEGSKA (reference sequence). Deletions cut 3 bases from V and 4 bases from J, with 15 bases between. The CDR3 runs to 14 residues. The CDR3 nucleotides are TGCAGTGCTAGTCCCACAGGGACTGGCTATGGCTACACCTTC. Translated: CSASPTGTGYGYTF.